In this sample, the clone carrying this TCR beta chain is medium-sized. Its antigen is unknown. At one end, the junction sequence differs from germline, possibly due to a read error. There are 12 residues in the CDR3. Germline loops: CDR1 SGHRS, CDR2 YFSETQ. This record comes from a study of T-cell memory formation after mild COVID-19. Study-level background: TCR clustering was largely donor specific. General study points: The appearance of some responding clones in pre-infection memory suggested that cross-reactive memory joined. Researchers report contracting CD4+ clones mostly in CM and EM, with CD8+ clones in EMRA.

TCR alpha and TCR beta cDNA libraries with sample barcodes and UMIs came from 5'RACE using constant-segment primers. TCRdb recomputed calls from the 5' RACE reads with MiXCR, one row per CDR3 protein. The sample has about 320,000 distinct CDR3 sequences, roughly an eighth seen once. The gene calls are TRBV5-1 and TRBJ2-5, with D possibly called TRBD1 or TRBD2 (5 bases each). What was sequenced was PBMCs or a T cell subset sorted from them (not recorded which). This clonotype was sampled from a man aged 18 to 30 who had mild COVID-19 (a few samples of this study predate the infection). Cell type and time point are not known. CDR3 DNA: TGTGCCAGCAGCTTAGAGGGGGAGACCCAGTACTTC. Protein sequence: CASSLEGETQYF.